The clone carrying this TCR beta chain was seen at least ten times. The antigen is unknown. These data come from a study of T cells in Graves' hyperthyroidism and ophthalmopathy. General observations from the study: The blood repertoire included most of the expanded thyroid clonotypes above 0.001.

Amplification of TCR beta CDR3 regions was performed using RNA transcripts as template. In the first-round RT-PCR of the TCR CDR3, the HTBI primer set was used. TCRdb ran MiXCR on the multiplex PCR reads and lists one entry per CDR3 protein. The sample includes about 530,000 distinct CDR3 sequences, about a sixth seen only once; the top ten take approximately 15%. The CDR3 consists of 16 residues. CDR1 is DFQATT, CDR2 SNEGSKA, per germline (reference sequence). Trimming removed 0 bases from V and 4 bases from J, with 18 bases in between. For ophthalmopathy patients, the Clinical Activity Score was at least 3 and the NOSPECS grade at least 4; duration was under 3 months. Pregnant or lactating patients were excluded, as were those with uncontrolled infection or other autoimmune disease.

The sequence was collected from a woman younger than 30 with Graves' ophthalmopathy. The sample consisted of blood. This rearrangement joins TRBV20-1 to TRBJ1-1, with D perhaps TRBD1 (6 bases). CDR3 residues: CSARDPGAGWGTEAFF. CDR3 DNA: TGCAGTGCTAGAGATCCGGGGGCAGGGTGGGGCACTGAAGCTTTCTTT.